This note documents a single T cell receptor beta chain sequence. Antigen: not known. The CDR3 carries no conserved terminal phenylalanine or tryptophan, so it likely arises from a read error. The DNA is omitted, as the CDR3 cannot be located on it reliably, and the CDR3 follows TCRdb's listing. This record comes from a study of shared clonotypes between healthy human individuals. Repertoires were generated with immunoSEQ multiplex PCR, while TCRdb's copy carries only in-frame clones and drops some. The sample has some 2 million clones; 85% to 95% are singletons. Germline assignment: CDR1 SQVTM and CDR2 ANQGSEA. The CDR3 sequence runs 8 residues, both termini included. Study results and caveats: What rarefaction showed was incomplete sorted-subset sequencing despite large depth.

Sequenced sample: naive CD4+ T cells sorted from blood. Noted subset: CD45RA+ positively selected. This sequence originates from a man aged 18-30 years in good health. The genes are TRBV29-1 and TRBJ1-2. The chain's CDR3 is CRPGRGRK.